These T cell receptor beta chains were read from a single sample in a study of T cell responses to AZD1222 COVID-19 vaccine. Clones were read by immunoSEQ multiplex PCR, and TCRdb kept only the in-frame ones, dropping some. The sample includes some 62,000 clones, around three quarters seen only once; the top ten take 11% to 15%. Sequencing used peripheral blood, obtained on day 0 of AZD1222 vaccination. These receptors were obtained from an adult in good health. Both conserved end residues are trimmed from each CDR3.

CDR3 protein: ASSLERGGPPDTQY
J gene: TRBJ2-3
V gene: TRBV7-9

CDR3 protein: ASRDNTAETQY
J gene: TRBJ2-5
V gene: TRBV19

CDR3 protein: ASSPRGGANYGYT
J gene: TRBJ1-2
V gene: TRBV27

CDR3 protein: ASSLEASGGLSSYEQY
J gene: TRBJ2-7
V gene: TRBV7-2

CDR3 protein: SVGPGVYGYT
J gene: TRBJ1-2
V gene: TRBV29-1

CDR3 protein: ASSDGARETQY
J gene: TRBJ2-5
V gene: TRBV2

CDR3 protein: ASSRGTYEQY
J gene: TRBJ2-7
V gene: TRBV2

CDR3 protein: ASSVDAVGEQF
J gene: TRBJ2-1
V gene: TRBV7-9

CDR3 protein: ASSLTLGGVRKNTIY
J gene: TRBJ1-3
V gene: TRBV7-3

CDR3 protein: ASSLSGANVLT
J gene: TRBJ2-6
V gene: TRBV13

CDR3 protein: ASSQDIQKPQH
J gene: TRBJ1-5
V gene: TRBV4-1

CDR3 protein: ASSLGGGEYEQF
J gene: TRBJ2-1
V gene: TRBV7-2

CDR3 protein: ASSQPAPGYT
J gene: TRBJ1-2
V gene: TRBV4-2

CDR3 protein: ASSSRTGRAF
J gene: TRBJ1-1
V gene: TRBV3-1/TRBV3-2

CDR3 protein: ASSIRGPSDTQY
J gene: TRBJ2-3
V gene: TRBV7-6

CDR3 protein: ASSLGGQVLYNEQF
J gene: TRBJ2-1
V gene: TRBV11-3

CDR3 protein: ASSSPYSPNYGYT
J gene: TRBJ1-2
V gene: TRBV18

CDR3 protein: AISESTEGSGNTIY
J gene: TRBJ1-3
V gene: TRBV10-3

CDR3 protein: ATSDPDRGGNEQF
J gene: TRBJ2-1
V gene: TRBV24-1

CDR3 protein: ASSLAENIQY
J gene: TRBJ2-4
V gene: TRBV5-4

CDR3 protein: ASSLAQSLNTEAF
J gene: TRBJ1-1
V gene: TRBV7-9

CDR3 protein: ASSLERADGYT
J gene: TRBJ1-2
V gene: TRBV13

CDR3 protein: ASSRDDRPAEKLF
J gene: TRBJ1-4
V gene: TRBV4-3

CDR3 protein: ASSSAASSPLH
J gene: TRBJ1-6
V gene: TRBV18

CDR3 protein: ASSLRGGTLGGEQY
J gene: TRBJ2-7
V gene: TRBV7-6

CDR3 protein: ASSDRERGFSGANVLT
J gene: TRBJ2-6
V gene: TRBV9

CDR3 protein: ASSYMGGMNTEAF
J gene: TRBJ1-1
V gene: TRBV6-5

CDR3 protein: ATRSGVQDTDTQY
J gene: TRBJ2-3
V gene: TRBV24-1

CDR3 protein: ASSQTGASSGNTIY
J gene: TRBJ1-3
V gene: TRBV28

CDR3 protein: ASSGQALGPLH
J gene: TRBJ1-6
V gene: TRBV2

CDR3 protein: ASSPGGTEAF
J gene: TRBJ1-1
V gene: TRBV3-1/TRBV3-2

CDR3 protein: ASSYFNVGSEQY
J gene: TRBJ2-7
V gene: TRBV6-5

CDR3 protein: ASSLGRDNEQF
J gene: TRBJ2-1
V gene: TRBV7-7

CDR3 protein: ASSVGATETDTQY
J gene: TRBJ2-3
V gene: TRBV9

CDR3 protein: ASSRDTLEQF
J gene: TRBJ2-1
V gene: TRBV12-3/TRBV12-4

CDR3 protein: ASSLAPGGIQETQY
J gene: TRBJ2-5
V gene: TRBV7-9

CDR3 protein: ASSSRQGGEQF
J gene: TRBJ2-1
V gene: TRBV7-3

CDR3 protein: ASSIGQHTGELF
J gene: TRBJ2-2
V gene: TRBV19

CDR3 protein: ASSQDHANTEAF
J gene: TRBJ1-1
V gene: TRBV4-3

CDR3 protein: ASSRRAHTEAF
J gene: TRBJ1-1
V gene: TRBV11-2

CDR3 protein: ASSYTGAEAF
J gene: TRBJ1-1
V gene: TRBV2

CDR3 protein: ASFHTEQATNYGYT
J gene: TRBJ1-2
V gene: TRBV19

CDR3 protein: SVSPRRNTEAF
J gene: TRBJ1-1
V gene: TRBV29-1

CDR3 protein: ASSTDSLLGLGNIQY
J gene: TRBJ2-4
V gene: TRBV19

CDR3 protein: AWRGRGPSSYEQY
J gene: TRBJ2-7
V gene: TRBV30

CDR3 protein: SVTGTYNEQF
J gene: TRBJ2-1
V gene: TRBV29-1

CDR3 protein: ASSQRRQVSYNEQF
J gene: TRBJ2-1
V gene: TRBV4-3

CDR3 protein: ASSQVRQKGLGNEQF
J gene: TRBJ2-1
V gene: TRBV4-3

CDR3 protein: ASSSERNGVTEAF
J gene: TRBJ1-1
V gene: TRBV6-5

CDR3 protein: ASTEARGTQY
J gene: TRBJ2-3
V gene: TRBV7-9

CDR3 protein: ASSFSSGPNTGELF
J gene: TRBJ2-2
V gene: TRBV6-2/TRBV6-3

CDR3 protein: ASSYLAGANVLT
J gene: TRBJ2-6
V gene: TRBV6-5

CDR3 protein: ASSVQGTTDTQY
J gene: TRBJ2-3
V gene: TRBV2

CDR3 protein: ATSRVFGTEAF
J gene: TRBJ1-1
V gene: TRBV15

CDR3 protein: ASSEVSSGNTIY
J gene: TRBJ1-3
V gene: TRBV9